Below, one T cell receptor (beta chain) is given with its context. Antigen specificity is unknown. The authors drew about 9.5 milliliters of peripheral blood from each donor. These data originate in a study of blood T cells in healthy people across ages. For the study at large: Per two T cells, template switching captured roughly one barcoded beta molecule. Study-wide findings and caveats: Estimated diversity that came from one million T cells was considered an underestimate.

The CDR3 is 16 residues long. Trimming removed 0 bases from V and 3 bases from J; junction bases left unmatched: 4. Looked up from germline, CDR1 is SEHNR and CDR2 is FQNEAQ (reference sequence). Together with a sample-barcoded 5' primer, a J-beta primer mix was included in a second PCR lasting about 6 to 11 cycles. TCRdb independently ran MiXCR on the 5' RACE reads; one entry per CDR3 protein. The table includes some 670,000 distinct CDR3 sequences, roughly half detected once. Sequenced input: blood. This clonotype originated in a woman older than 75 in good health. The chain links TRBV7-9 to TRBJ2-7; TRBD2 matches 11 bases. The CDR3, as DNA: TGTGCCAGCAGCTTAGCGGAGACTAGCGGGGACTACGAGCAGTACTTC. Protein: CASSLAETSGDYEQYF. Looking up the rest from reference TRBV7-9 and TRBJ2-7 gives the full variable domain: DTGVSQNPRHKITKRGQNVTFRCDPISEHNRLYWYRQTLGQGPEFLTYFQNEAQLEKSRLLSDRFSAERPKGSFSTLEIQRTEQGDSAMYLCASSLAETSGDYEQYFGPGTRLTVT.